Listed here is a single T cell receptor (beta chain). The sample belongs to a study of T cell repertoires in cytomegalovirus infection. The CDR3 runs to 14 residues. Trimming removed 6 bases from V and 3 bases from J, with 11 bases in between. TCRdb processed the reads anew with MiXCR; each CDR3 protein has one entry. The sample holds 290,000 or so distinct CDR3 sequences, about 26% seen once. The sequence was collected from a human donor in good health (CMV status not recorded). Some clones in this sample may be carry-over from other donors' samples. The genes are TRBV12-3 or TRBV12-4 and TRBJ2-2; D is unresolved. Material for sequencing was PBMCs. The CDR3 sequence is CASSSLSYTGELFF. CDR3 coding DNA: TGTGCCAGCAGCTCTCTTTCCTACACCGGGGAGCTGTTTTTT.